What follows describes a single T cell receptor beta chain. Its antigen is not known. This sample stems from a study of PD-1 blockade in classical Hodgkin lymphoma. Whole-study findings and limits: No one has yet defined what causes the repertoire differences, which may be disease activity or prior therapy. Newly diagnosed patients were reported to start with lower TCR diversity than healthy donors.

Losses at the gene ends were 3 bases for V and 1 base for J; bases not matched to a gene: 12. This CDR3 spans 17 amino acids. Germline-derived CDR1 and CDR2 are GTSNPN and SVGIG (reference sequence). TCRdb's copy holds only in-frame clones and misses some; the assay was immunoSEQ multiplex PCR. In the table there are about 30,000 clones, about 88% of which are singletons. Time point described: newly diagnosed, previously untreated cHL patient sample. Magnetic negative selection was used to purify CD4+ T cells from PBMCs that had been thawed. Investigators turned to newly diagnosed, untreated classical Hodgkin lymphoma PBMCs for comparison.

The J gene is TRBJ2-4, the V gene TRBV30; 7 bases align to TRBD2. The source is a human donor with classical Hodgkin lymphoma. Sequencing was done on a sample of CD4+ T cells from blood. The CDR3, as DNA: TGTGCCTGGAGCCAGGCGGGGCTAGCGGATGCCAAAAACATTCAGTACTTC. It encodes CAWSQAGLADAKNIQYF.